This T cell receptor (beta chain) originates from a study of blood T cell repertoires in COVID-19. Study context: Samples taken during acute and convalescent COVID-19 were collected in the United States, Italy and Spain.

Individuals drawn from approximately 26 US areas were about 18 to 95 years old. Clones were read by immunoSEQ multiplex PCR, and TCRdb kept only the in-frame ones, dropping some. The table shows roughly 520,000 clones, with 88% occurring only once. Trimming removed 1 base from V and 7 bases from J, with 11 bases in between. Germline CDR1 LGHNT, CDR2 FRNRAP. The CDR3 sequence is 14 residues long. This TCR was recovered from a woman in her 40s who had recovered from COVID-19. The source material was PBMCs or T cells enriched from blood (not recorded which). The chain employs TRBV12-5 and TRBJ1-3, with a possible D match to TRBD1 (5 bases). CDR3 loop: CASGLDYKGNTIYF. CDR3 sequence (DNA): TGTGCTAGTGGTTTGGACTACAAGGGGAACACCATATATTTT.